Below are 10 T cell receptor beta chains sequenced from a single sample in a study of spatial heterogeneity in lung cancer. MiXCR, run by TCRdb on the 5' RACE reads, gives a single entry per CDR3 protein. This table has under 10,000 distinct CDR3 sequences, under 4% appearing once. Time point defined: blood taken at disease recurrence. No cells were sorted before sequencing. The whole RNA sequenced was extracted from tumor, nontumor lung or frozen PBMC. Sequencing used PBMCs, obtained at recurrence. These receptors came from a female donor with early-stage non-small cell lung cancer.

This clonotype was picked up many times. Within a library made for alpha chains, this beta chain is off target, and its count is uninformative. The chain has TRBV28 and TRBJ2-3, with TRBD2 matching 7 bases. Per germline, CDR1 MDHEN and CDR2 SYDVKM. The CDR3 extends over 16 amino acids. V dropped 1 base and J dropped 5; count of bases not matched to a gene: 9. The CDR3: CASSLLGGSTQDTQYF. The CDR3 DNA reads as TGTGCCAGCAGTTTATTGGGGGGGTCTACCCAAGATACGCAGTATTTT.

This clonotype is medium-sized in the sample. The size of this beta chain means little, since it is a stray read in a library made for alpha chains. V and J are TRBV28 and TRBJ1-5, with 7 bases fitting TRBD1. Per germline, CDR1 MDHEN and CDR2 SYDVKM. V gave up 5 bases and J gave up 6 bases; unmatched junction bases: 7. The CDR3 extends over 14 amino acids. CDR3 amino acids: CASSPTGNGQPQHF. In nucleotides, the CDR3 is TGTGCCAGCAGTCCGACAGGGAACGGTCAGCCCCAGCATTTT.

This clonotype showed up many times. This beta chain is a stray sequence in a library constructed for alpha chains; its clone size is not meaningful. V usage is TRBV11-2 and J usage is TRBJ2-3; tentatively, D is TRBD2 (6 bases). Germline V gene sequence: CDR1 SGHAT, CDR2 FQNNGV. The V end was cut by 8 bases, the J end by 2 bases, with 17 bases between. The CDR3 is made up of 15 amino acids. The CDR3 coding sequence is TGTGCCAGCGGGGGGACGCCAACTCTCACAGATACGCAGTATTTT. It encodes CASGGTPTLTDTQYF.

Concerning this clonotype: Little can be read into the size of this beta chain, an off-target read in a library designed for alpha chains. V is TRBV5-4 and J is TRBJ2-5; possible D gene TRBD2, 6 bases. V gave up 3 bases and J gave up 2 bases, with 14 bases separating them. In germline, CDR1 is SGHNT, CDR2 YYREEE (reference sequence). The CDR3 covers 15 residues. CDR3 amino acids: CASSSWGSGQETQYF. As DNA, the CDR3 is TGTGCCAGCAGCTCTTGGGGTAGCGGTCAAGAGACCCAGTACTTC. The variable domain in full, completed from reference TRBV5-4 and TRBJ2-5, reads ETGVTQSPTHLIKTRGQQVTLRCSSQSGHNTVSWYQQALGQGPQFIFQYYREEENGRGNFPPRFSGLQFPNYSSELNVNALELDDSALYLCASSSWGSGQETQYFGPGTRLLVL.

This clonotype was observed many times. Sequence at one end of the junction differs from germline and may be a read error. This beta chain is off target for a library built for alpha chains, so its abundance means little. For the CDR3, the DNA is TGCAGTGCGAGAGACAGGGTTTTGACCTACGAGCAGTACTTC. The encoded protein is CSARDRVLTYEQYF. The V call is TRBV20-1, the J call TRBJ2-7; 7 bases align to TRBD1. The CDR3 spans 14 residues. Looked up from germline, CDR1 is DFQATT and CDR2 is SNEGSKA (reference sequence).

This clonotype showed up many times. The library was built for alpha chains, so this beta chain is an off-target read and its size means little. This CDR3 reads CASSLRGQETQYF. Written as DNA, the CDR3 is TGTGCCAGCAGCTTGAGGGGCCAAGAGACCCAGTACTTC. The chain is built from TRBV5-5 and TRBJ2-5, with D possibly matching TRBD1 (5 bases). CDR1 SGHKS and CDR2 YYEKEE come from the germline V gene (reference sequence). This CDR3 region has 13 residues. V shed 1 base and J shed 1 base, with 5 bases lying between them.

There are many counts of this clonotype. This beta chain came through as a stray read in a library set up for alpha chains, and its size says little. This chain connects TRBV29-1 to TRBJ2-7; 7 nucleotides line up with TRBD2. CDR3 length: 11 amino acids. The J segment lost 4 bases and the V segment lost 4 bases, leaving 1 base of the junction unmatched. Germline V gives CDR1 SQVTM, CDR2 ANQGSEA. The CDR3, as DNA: TGCAGCGTTGGAGCGGGGTACGAGCAGTACTTC. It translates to CSVGAGYEQYF.

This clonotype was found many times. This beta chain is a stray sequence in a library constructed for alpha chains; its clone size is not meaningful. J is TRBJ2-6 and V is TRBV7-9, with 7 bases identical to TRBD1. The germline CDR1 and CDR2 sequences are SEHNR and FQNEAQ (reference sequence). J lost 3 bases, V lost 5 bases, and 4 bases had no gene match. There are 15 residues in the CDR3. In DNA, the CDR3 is TGTGCCAGCAGCATCACAGGGGTTGGGGCCAACGTCCTGACTTTC. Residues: CASSITGVGANVLTF.

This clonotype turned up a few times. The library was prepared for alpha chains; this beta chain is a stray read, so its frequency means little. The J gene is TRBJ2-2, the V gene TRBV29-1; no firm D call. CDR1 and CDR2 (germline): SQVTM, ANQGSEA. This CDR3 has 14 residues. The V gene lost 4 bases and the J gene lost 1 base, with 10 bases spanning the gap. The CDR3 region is CSVGVPWNTGELFF. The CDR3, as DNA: TGCAGCGTTGGGGTACCTTGGAACACCGGGGAGCTGTTTTTT.

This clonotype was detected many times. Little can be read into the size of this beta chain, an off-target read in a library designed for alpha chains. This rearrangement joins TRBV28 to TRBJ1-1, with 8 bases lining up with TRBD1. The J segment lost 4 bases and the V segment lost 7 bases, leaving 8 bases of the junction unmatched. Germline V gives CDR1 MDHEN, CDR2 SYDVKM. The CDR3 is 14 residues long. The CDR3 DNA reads TGTGCCAGCACCTTGCAGGGGGCGCGCACTGAAGCTTTCTTT. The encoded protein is CASTLQGARTEAFF.